The clone carrying this T cell receptor beta chain showed up many times. Antigen specificity is unknown. Molecules of cDNA were individually given unique molecular identifiers that were attached to them. TCRdb independently ran MiXCR on the 5' RACE reads; one entry per CDR3 protein. In the table there are approximately 58,000 distinct CDR3 sequences, approximately 6.7% of which are singletons. The data are from a study of early T cells in non-severe SARS-CoV-2 infection. Study as a whole: Sequenced material consisted of bulk RNA (from unsorted whole blood), and chains were unpaired. Study-level findings and limits: Using VDJdb, the matching emphasized anti-spike CD8 responses while missing private and CD4 specificities.

CDR1 MNHEY and CDR2 SVGAGI come from the germline V gene. The CDR3 has 14 residues. The trim removed 2 bases at V and 4 bases at J, leaving 4 bases unmatched. The sample consisted of whole blood. The TCR was taken from an adult who was a healthcare worker with PCR-confirmed SARS-CoV-2 infection or an uninfected control (not recorded which). This sequence joins TRBV6-5 and TRBJ2-7; the match to TRBD1 covers 8 bases. The chain's CDR3 is CASSYDRGSYEQYF. CDR3 bases: TGTGCCAGCAGTTACGACAGGGGATCTTACGAGCAGTACTTC.